A single sample gave rise to the 27 T cell receptor beta chains below, sequenced in a study of T cell repertoires in cytomegalovirus infection. In TCRdb, the reads were re-called with MiXCR into one record per CDR3 protein. The sample includes about 140,000 distinct CDR3 sequences, about 6.5% of them seen just once. Sequencing was carried out using PBMCs. All receptors derive from a human donor in good health (CMV status not recorded). Some clones in this sample may be carry-over from other donors' samples.

V and J are TRBV29-1 and TRBJ1-1; maybe TRBD1 (5 bases). V was cut by 7 bases and J by 4 bases, with 13 bases left in between. This CDR3 comprises 12 residues. Germline loops: CDR1 SQVTM, CDR2 ANQGSEA. The CDR3 region is CSAVGGGTEAFF. CDR3 coding DNA: TGCAGCGCCGTTGGGGGTGGCACTGAAGCTTTCTTT.

This clonotype was counted many times. This rearrangement joins TRBV10-3 to TRBJ2-5; D is undetermined. There are 15 residues in the CDR3. Trimming shortened V by 4 bases and J by 1 base, and 13 bases separated the two germline ends. The germline CDR1 and CDR2 sequences are ENHRY and SYGVKD. The DNA of the CDR3 is TGTGCCATCAGTGGGGGTGAAGGAACCCAAGAGACCCAGTACTTC. As protein: CAISGGEGTQETQYF.

The rearrangement uses TRBV12-3 or TRBV12-4 and TRBJ2-6, with no clear D. With 1 base removed from V and 2 bases from J, the gap between germline ends came to 6 bases. The CDR3 consists of 15 residues. The CDR3 DNA follows: TGTGCCAGCAGTTTAGGGGTTGCTGGGGCCAACGTCCTGACTTTC. Translated: CASSLGVAGANVLTF.

This clonotype has more than one count but fewer than ten. The chain employs TRBV28 and TRBJ1-1, with D unclear. The CDR3 extends over 13 amino acids. Trimming left V 2 bases short and J 4 bases short, with 8 bases between. The V gene's germline CDR1 is MDHEN and CDR2 SYDVKM. The CDR3 DNA reads as TGTGCCAGCAGTTTAACTCTGCCCACTGAAGCTTTCTTT. This sequence encodes CASSLTLPTEAFF.

This clonotype was seen ten or more times. The rearrangement joins TRBV20-1 to TRBJ1-5; D is perhaps TRBD1 (5 bases). This CDR3 has 15 residues. Germline values: CDR1 DFQATT, CDR2 SNEGSKA (reference sequence). V was pared by 3 bases and J by 4 bases, with 16 bases between. The CDR3 loop is CSARGQGVRNQPQHF. CDR3 in DNA: TGCAGTGCTAGGGGGCAGGGAGTAAGAAATCAGCCCCAGCATTTT.

The V and J genes are TRBV19 and TRBJ1-5, with 8 bases aligning to TRBD1. J gave up 2 bases and V 4 bases, and 4 bases lay outside the gene matches. CDR1 is LNHDA and CDR2 is SQIVND in the germline V gene (reference sequence). This CDR3 is built from 15 residues. The CDR3, as DNA: TGTGCCAGTAGTACGCAGGGGGCGGGCAATCAGCCCCAGCATTTT. As protein: CASSTQGAGNQPQHF.

The CDR3 DNA reads TGTGCCTGGAGTGTACGTGAACGAAACACCATATATTTT. This gives the protein CAWSVRERNTIYF. V usage is TRBV30 and J usage is TRBJ1-3; no clear D gene. Germline assignment: CDR1 GTSNPN and CDR2 SVGIG (reference sequence). Trimming shortened V by 0 bases and J by 5 bases, and 8 bases separated the two germline ends. The CDR3 has 13 amino acids.

This clonotype was observed a few times. This chain connects TRBV11-2 to TRBJ2-7, with D perhaps matching TRBD1 (5 bases). Germline values: CDR1 SGHAT, CDR2 FQNNGV. The V and J ends lost 2 bases and 0 bases respectively, with 14 bases between them. This CDR3 comprises 16 residues. This CDR3 is CASSLPLGAGSYEQYF. The CDR3 region has the DNA TGTGCCAGCAGCTTACCGTTAGGGGCAGGCTCCTACGAGCAGTACTTC.

This clonotype came up many times. V and J are TRBV3-1 and TRBJ1-2; D may be TRBD1 (6 bases). CDR1 is LGHDT, CDR2 YNNKEL, per germline (reference sequence). V shed 5 bases and J shed 5 bases, with 12 bases lying between them. This CDR3 is 13 amino acids long. CDR3 region: CASSSDSIYGYTF. CDR3 bases: TGTGCCAGCAGCTCGGACAGCATTTATGGCTACACCTTC.

In its sample, this clonotype was seen many times. J is TRBJ1-1 and V is TRBV7-2; TRBD1 might be the D (5 bases). V lost 1 base and J lost 4, with 10 bases in between. CDR1 and CDR2 (germline): SGHTA, FQGNSA. This CDR3 spans 14 amino acids. CDR3 nucleotide sequence: TGTGCCAGCAGCTTAGAACCGGGGGTCACTGAAGCTTTCTTT. Translating gives CASSLEPGVTEAFF.

This clonotype was seen at least ten times. The chain links TRBV2 to TRBJ1-5; no firm D call. Trimming removed 4 bases from V and 3 bases from J, with 10 bases in between. The CDR3 is 14 amino acids. CDR1 is SNHLY, CDR2 FYNNEI, per germline. The CDR3 bases are TGTGCCAGCAGTGCTCAACCTTACAATCAGCCCCAGCATTTT. Translation gives CASSAQPYNQPQHF.

This clonotype was seen only a few times. The genes are TRBV29-1 and TRBJ1-5; D unclear. Germline V gene lookup returns CDR1 SQVTM and CDR2 ANQGSEA. V was shortened by 4 bases and J by 2 bases, with 9 bases between the two germline ends. This CDR3 is 13 amino acids long. The CDR3 spells CSVADTRNQPQHF. DNA of the CDR3: TGCAGCGTTGCCGACACTCGCAATCAGCCCCAGCATTTT. Supplemented by reference TRBV29-1 and TRBJ1-5, the full variable domain reads SAVISQKPSRDICQRGTSLTIQCQVDSQVTMMFWYRQQPGQSLTLIATANQGSEATYESGFVIDKFPISRPNLTFSTLTVSNMSPEDSSIYLCSVADTRNQPQHFGDGTRLSIL.

This clonotype appeared many times. V is TRBV4-1 and J is TRBJ1-5, with D possibly TRBD1 on 6 matching bases. The length of the CDR3 is 20 residues. The V end was cut by 3 bases, the J end by 0 bases, with 24 bases between. Germline CDR1 and CDR2: MGHRA and YSYEKL. The CDR3 here is CASSQSPNAGTRGSNQPQHF. The CDR3 region has the DNA TGCGCCAGCAGCCAGTCCCCCAACGCCGGGACCAGGGGTAGCAATCAGCCCCAGCATTTT.

This clonotype has a count of ten or more. This chain connects TRBV7-8 to TRBJ1-2, with 9 bases aligning to TRBD1. V shed 1 base, J shed 6 bases, and the junction held 6 bases outside the gene matches. The germline CDR1 and CDR2 sequences are SGHVS and FQNEAQ. This CDR3 comprises 15 residues. Written as DNA, the CDR3 is TGTGCCAGCAGCTTAGTACTAGGGACAGGGAATGGCTACACCTTC. Amino acids: CASSLVLGTGNGYTF.

The table lists this clonotype with many counts. The genes are TRBV7-6 and TRBJ1-2; D gene unclear. Germline CDR1 and CDR2: SGHVS and FNYEAQ. Deletions cut 5 bases from V and 4 bases from J, with 14 bases between. CDR3 length: 14 residues. The CDR3 reads CASSADPGGYGYTF. The CDR3 DNA is TGTGCCAGCAGCGCGGACCCGGGAGGCTATGGCTACACCTTC. Variable domain in full (rest from reference TRBV7-6 and TRBJ1-2): GAGVSQSPRYKVTKRGQDVALRCDPISGHVSLYWYRQALGQGPEFLTYFNYEAQQDKSGLPNDRFSAERPEGSISTLTIQRTEQRDSAMYRCASSADPGGYGYTFGSGTRLTVV.

In this sample, this clonotype turned up a few times. V is TRBV7-2 and J is TRBJ1-1; the D gene is possibly TRBD1 (5 bases). The CDR3 spans 14 residues. The germline V and J ends were trimmed by 3 bases and 4 bases, with 12 bases remaining between them. Per germline, CDR1 SGHTA and CDR2 FQGNSA. This chain's CDR3 is CASSLAGGGTEAFF. CDR3 DNA sequence: TGTGCCAGCAGCTTGGCGGGGGGTGGCACTGAAGCTTTCTTT.

This clonotype was found many times. The chain combines TRBV7-2 with TRBJ2-7, with D hard to call. Germline-derived CDR1 and CDR2 are SGHTA and FQGNSA. Trimming shortened V by 5 bases and J by 4 bases, and 9 bases separated the two germline ends. CDR3 length: 12 amino acids. The chain's CDR3 is CASSPDGYEQYF. The CDR3 coding sequence is TGTGCCAGCAGCCCTGACGGGTACGAGCAGTACTTC.

Here the CDR3 DNA reads TGTGCCAGCAGTACCCCGGGACAGCTCACAGATACGCAGTATTTT. Translation: CASSTPGQLTDTQYF. The V gene is TRBV28, the J gene TRBJ2-3; 7 bases match TRBD1. The CDR3 has 15 residues. Germline V gene sequence: CDR1 MDHEN, CDR2 SYDVKM. Unmatched junction bases numbered 7, after V lost 5 bases and J lost 2 bases.

In the case of this clonotype: The junction and the germline gene differ at one end; a read error may be behind it. V gene TRBV6-4 combines with J gene TRBJ2-1; tentative D call: TRBD1 (6 bases). The germline V gene encodes CDR1 MRHNA and CDR2 SNTAGT. The CDR3 loop spans 11 amino acids. CDR3 DNA sequence: TGTGCCGGCAGTGTAGGGGGTGAGCAGTTCTTC. Amino acid sequence: CAGSVGGEQFF.

Ten or more counts support this clonotype. V and J are TRBV19 and TRBJ1-2; D gene ambiguous. From germline, CDR1 is LNHDA and CDR2 SQIVND (reference sequence). The V and J ends lost 8 bases and 5 bases respectively, with 12 bases between them. The CDR3 is 12 residues long. CDR3 region: CASGRGEYGYTF. Here the CDR3 DNA reads TGTGCCAGTGGACGCGGGGAATATGGCTACACCTTC. Filled out from reference TRBV19 and TRBJ1-2, the complete variable domain reads DGGITQSPKYLFRKEGQNVTLSCEQNLNHDAMYWYRQDPGQGLRLIYYSQIVNDFQKGDIAEGYSVSREKKESFPLTVTSAQKNPTAFYLCASGRGEYGYTFGSGTRLTVV.

This clonotype has at least ten counts. The chain combines TRBV7-2 with TRBJ1-6, with a possible D match to TRBD1 (6 bases). CDR3 length: 17 residues. Trimming left V 4 bases short and J 0 bases short, with 13 bases between. Per the germline V gene, CDR1 is SGHTA and CDR2 is FQGNSA. CDR3 sequence (DNA): TGTGCCAGCAGCTCAGACAGGAAACTCTCCTATAATTCACCCCTCCACTTT. Encoded protein: CASSSDRKLSYNSPLHF.

The sample holds many counts of this clonotype. This chain connects TRBV28 to TRBJ2-7; 7 positions agree with TRBD1. Germline-derived CDR1 and CDR2 are MDHEN and SYDVKM. This CDR3 comprises 15 residues. J lost 4 bases, V lost 5 bases, and 11 bases had no gene match. In DNA, the CDR3 is TGTGCCAGCAGTCCGCTTGGGACAGCATTTTACGAGCAGTACTTC. Translation gives CASSPLGTAFYEQYF. The full variable domain, with the rest looked up from reference TRBV28 and TRBJ2-7, is DVKVTQSSRYLVKRTGEKVFLECVQDMDHENMFWYRQDPGLGLRLIYFSYDVKMKEKGDIPEGYSVSREKKERFSLILESASTNQTSMYLCASSPLGTAFYEQYFGPGTRLTVT.

There are many counts of this clonotype. This rearrangement joins TRBV7-3 to TRBJ1-6, with D unclear. V was shortened by 3 bases and J by 8 bases, with 8 bases between the two germline ends. The CDR3 sequence is 13 residues long. Germline values: CDR1 SGHTA, CDR2 FQGTGA. The CDR3 is CASSFNLDSPLHF. The CDR3 DNA sequence: TGTGCCAGCAGCTTCAATCTAGATTCACCCCTCCACTTT.

Many counts were recorded for this clonotype. The J gene is TRBJ2-7, the V gene TRBV4-3; 13 bases agree with TRBD2. The ends lost 0 bases at V and 4 bases at J; junction bases unmatched: 15. The CDR3 consists of 20 residues. Germline-derived CDR1 and CDR2 are LGHNA and YSLEER. The CDR3: CASSQEAGLAGLQGPYEQYF. CDR3 coding DNA: TGCGCCAGCAGCCAAGAAGCGGGACTAGCGGGGTTACAAGGACCTTACGAGCAGTACTTC.

This clonotype was counted ten times or more. The chain employs TRBV6-2 or TRBV6-3 and TRBJ1-1, with 12 bases matching TRBD1. Looked up from germline, CDR1 is MNHEY and CDR2 is SVGEGT. V gave up 4 bases and J gave up 11 bases; unmatched junction bases: 14. CDR3 length: 16 amino acids. CDR3 nucleotides: TGTGCCAGCAGTTCGATCCCGGGACAGGGGGCCGCTCGTGCTTTCTTT. Translated: CASSSIPGQGAARAFF.

This clonotype was detected ten times or more. This chain links TRBV19 with TRBJ2-3; 10 nucleotides agree with TRBD2. Trimming took 5 bases from V and 5 from J; bases not matched to a gene: 13. Germline values: CDR1 LNHDA, CDR2 SQIVND (reference sequence). The CDR3 loop spans 17 amino acids. DNA of the CDR3: TGTGCCAGTAGTCCCCACTTGAGCGGGGGGGCCGGAGATACGCAGTATTTT. It is translated as CASSPHLSGGAGDTQYF.

This clonotype was counted ten times or more. V usage is TRBV7-2 and J usage is TRBJ1-1; no clear D gene. The CDR3 is 11 residues long. Trimming took 5 bases from V and 5 from J, leaving 6 bases between them. Germline CDR1 is SGHTA and CDR2 is FQGNSA. DNA of the CDR3: TGTGCCAGCAGCATTAGGACTGAAGCTTTCTTT. It translates to CASSIRTEAFF.